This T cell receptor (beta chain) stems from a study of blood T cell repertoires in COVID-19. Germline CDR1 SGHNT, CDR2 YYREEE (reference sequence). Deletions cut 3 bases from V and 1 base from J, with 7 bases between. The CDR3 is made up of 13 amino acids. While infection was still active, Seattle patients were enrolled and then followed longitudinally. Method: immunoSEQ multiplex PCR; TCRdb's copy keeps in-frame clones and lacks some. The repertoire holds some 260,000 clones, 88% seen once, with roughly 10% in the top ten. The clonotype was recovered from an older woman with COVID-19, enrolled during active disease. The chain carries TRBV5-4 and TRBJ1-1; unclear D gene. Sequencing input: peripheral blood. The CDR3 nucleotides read TGTGCCAGCAGCTCACAGACGAACACTGAAGCTTTCTTT. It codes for CASSSQTNTEAFF.